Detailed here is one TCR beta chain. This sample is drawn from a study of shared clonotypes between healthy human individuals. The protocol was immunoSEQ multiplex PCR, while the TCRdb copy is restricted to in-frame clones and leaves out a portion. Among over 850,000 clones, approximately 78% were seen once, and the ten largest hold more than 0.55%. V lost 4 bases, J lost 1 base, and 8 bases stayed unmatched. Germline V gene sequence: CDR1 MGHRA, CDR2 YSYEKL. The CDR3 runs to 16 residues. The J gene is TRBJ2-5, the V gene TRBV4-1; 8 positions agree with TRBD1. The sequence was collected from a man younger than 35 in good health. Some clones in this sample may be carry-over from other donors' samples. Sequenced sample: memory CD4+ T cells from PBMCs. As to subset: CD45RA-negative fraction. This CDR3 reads CASSRFRGQAQETQYF. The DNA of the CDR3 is TGCGCCAGCAGCCGATTCAGGGGGCAGGCCCAAGAGACCCAGTACTTC.